This T cell receptor (beta chain) was recorded in a study of cytomegalovirus exposure and HLA in healthy donors. Study-wide context: The approximately 120 validation repertoires used the same platform as the 650 to 800 first-cohort repertoires, a later analysis reported.

Germline values: CDR1 SNHLY, CDR2 FYNNEI. The CDR3 runs 16 residues. J gave up 7 bases and V 1 base, and 8 bases lay outside the gene matches. The assay was immunoSEQ multiplex PCR, and TCRdb's table has in-frame clones only and misses some. The sample includes some 250,000 clones, about 92% of them seen just once. Donors were drawn from the approximately 120-subject validation cohort, separate from the roughly 700-subject first cohort. This rearrangement joins TRBV2 to TRBJ1-4, with 8 bases that match TRBD1. This sequence originates from a woman in her 30s in good health and CMV-seronegative. The sequencing input was PBMCs. CDR3 protein: CASSEGSGGIGEKLFF. The DNA for the CDR3 is TGTGCCAGCAGTGAAGGCTCAGGGGGCATCGGTGAAAAACTGTTTTTT. The full variable domain, completed using reference TRBV2 and TRBJ1-4, is EPEVTQTPSHQVTQMGQEVILRCVPISNHLYFYWYRQILGQKVEFLVSFYNNEISEKSEIFDDQFSVERPDGSNFTLKIRSTKLEDSAMYFCASSEGSGGIGEKLFFGSGTQLSVL.